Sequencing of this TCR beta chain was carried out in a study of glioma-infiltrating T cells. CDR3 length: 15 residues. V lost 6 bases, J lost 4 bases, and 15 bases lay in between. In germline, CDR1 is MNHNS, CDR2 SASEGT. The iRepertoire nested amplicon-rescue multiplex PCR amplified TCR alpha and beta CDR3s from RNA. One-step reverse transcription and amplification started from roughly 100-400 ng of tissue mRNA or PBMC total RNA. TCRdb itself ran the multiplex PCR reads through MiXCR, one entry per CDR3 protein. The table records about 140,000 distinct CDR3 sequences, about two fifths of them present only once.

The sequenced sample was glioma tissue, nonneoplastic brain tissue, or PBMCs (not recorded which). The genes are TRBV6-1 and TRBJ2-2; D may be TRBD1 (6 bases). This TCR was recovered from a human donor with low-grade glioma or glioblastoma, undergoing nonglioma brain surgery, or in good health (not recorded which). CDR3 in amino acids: CASRDGQIPTGELFF. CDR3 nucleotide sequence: TGTGCCAGCAGGGACGGACAGATACCCACCGGGGAGCTGTTTTTT.